The present T cell receptor beta chain was sequenced within a study of CD8+CD57+ T cells in acquired aplastic anemia. At the level of the study: Quantities of DNA derived from sorted CD4+ and CD8+ cells averaged roughly 3 ug.

The TCR beta profiling, which covered VDJ combination and CDR3 sequence, was carried out using genomic DNA as the template. MiXCR, applied by TCRdb to the reads, yields one record per CDR3 protein. The repertoire has around 170,000 distinct CDR3 sequences, approximately 44% of them found once; the top ten carry about 2.9%. Note on this clonotype: What it binds is not known.

The CDR3 contains 13 residues. The V gene's germline CDR1 is LNHDA and CDR2 SQIVND (reference sequence). V was shortened by 4 bases and J by 3 bases, with 8 bases between the two germline ends. Study observations and caveats: Controls did not differ significantly from patients in CD8+ Simpson's diversity. Between patients and controls, 25 to 35 CD8+ CDR3 sequences were found in common.

By flow cytometry, patients selected for sequencing had shown an expansion of CD8+CD57+ cells. All patients were therapy-naive when blood was sampled. The sample consisted of sorted CD4+, CD8+, or CD8+CD57+ T cells (not recorded which) from PBMCs. The V call is TRBV19, the J call TRBJ2-3; tentatively, D is TRBD1 (6 bases). The source of this sequence is a human donor with aplastic anemia. CDR3 DNA: TGTGCCAGTAGTACTACAGGGACAGATACGCAGTATTTT. Amino acid sequence: CASSTTGTDTQYF.